This TCR beta chain originates from a study of blood T cell repertoires in COVID-19. Study background: Acute and convalescent COVID-19 specimens originated in the United States, Italy and Spain. In each case, the material was cDNA or gDNA derived from T cells, B-cell-depleted T cells, or PBMCs.

Sequencing was performed with immunoSEQ multiplex PCR; in TCRdb, only in-frame clones are kept and a portion is missing. The sample has around 300,000 clones; just under 90% are singletons. In its sample, this clone was seen once. V was clipped by 6 bases and J by 1 base, with 9 bases between them. Germline V CDR1 and CDR2: MNHEY, SMNVEV (reference sequence). This CDR3 is 13 amino acids long. The rearrangement uses TRBV27 and TRBJ1-1, with a tentative D call TRBD1 (5 bases). This sequence originates from a woman aged 40 to 50 with acute or convalescent COVID-19. The sequencing input was peripheral blood. This CDR3 reads CASRHTGNTEAFF. CDR3 nucleotide sequence: TGTGCCAGCAGACACACAGGGAACACTGAAGCTTTCTTT.